The entry below gives a single T cell receptor (beta chain) sequence along with its context. TCRdb re-called the 5' RACE reads through MiXCR, storing one row per CDR3 protein. The sample contains approximately 100,000 distinct CDR3 sequences, approximately 15% of which appear only once. The sample belongs to a study of T cells of healthy individuals. This CDR3 spans 16 amino acids. The V gene's germline CDR1 is MDHEN and CDR2 SYDVKM. The V segment lost 7 bases and the J segment 5 bases; nucleotides outside the gene matches: 13. The chain joins TRBV28 to TRBJ2-2; 7 bases fit TRBD2. The receptor comes from a human donor in good health. This chain's CDR3 is CASIPRAGEETGELFF. Written as DNA, the CDR3 is TGTGCCAGCATTCCCAGGGCGGGAGAGGAGACCGGGGAGCTGTTTTTT.